The 15 T cell receptor beta chains reported below all come from one sample, sequenced in a study of beta chain features in type 1 diabetes. The isolated RNA, all of it, was reverse transcribed, so expressed TCRB transcripts were what got sequenced. Repertoires were generated with immunoSEQ multiplex PCR, while TCRdb's copy carries only in-frame clones and drops some. The sample holds about 140,000 clones, 6.9% seen once. Sequencing was done on a sample of central memory CD4+ T cells from blood. The receptors derive from a woman aged 25 to 45 in good health.

The V call is TRBV27, the J call TRBJ1-5; 8 bases agree with TRBD1. CDR3 length: 16 residues. Trimming took 6 bases from V and 2 from J; bases not matched to a gene: 9. Germline loops: CDR1 MNHEY, CDR2 SMNVEV (reference sequence). The CDR3 protein is CASSTRQGMGNQPQHF. CDR3 bases: TGTGCCAGCAGCACAAGACAGGGGATGGGCAATCAGCCCCAGCATTTT.

This clone came up a few times. The V call is TRBV7-8, the J call TRBJ1-5; D call uncertain. The CDR3 has 14 amino acids. Trimming took 1 base from V and 2 from J, leaving 6 bases between them. Germline V gene sequence: CDR1 SGHVS, CDR2 FQNEAQ. The chain's CDR3 is CASSLDRGNQPQHF. Here the CDR3 DNA reads TGTGCCAGCAGCTTAGATCGGGGCAATCAGCCCCAGCATTTT.

The genes are TRBV27 and TRBJ1-5, with TRBD1 as a possible D gene (6 bases). Looked up from germline, CDR1 is MNHEY and CDR2 is SMNVEV (reference sequence). Trimming pared 0 bases from V and 0 bases from J, leaving 18 bases between. The length of the CDR3 is 19 residues. The CDR3 sequence is CASSLSAWGGRSSNQPQHF. Here the CDR3 DNA reads TGTGCCAGCAGTTTATCCGCTTGGGGGGGGCGTAGTAGCAATCAGCCCCAGCATTTT.

The chain uses TRBV5-1 and TRBJ1-1; D remains unclear. This CDR3 is 13 amino acids long. Trimming cost V 0 bases and J 4 bases, with 7 bases left between them. Germline CDR1 is SGHRS and CDR2 is YFSETQ. CDR3 in amino acids: CASSLAGVTEAFF. The CDR3 region has the DNA TGCGCCAGCAGCTTGGCCGGGGTCACTGAAGCTTTCTTT. Drawing the rest from reference TRBV5-1 and TRBJ1-1, the complete variable domain is KAGVTQTPRYLIKTRGQQVTLSCSPISGHRSVSWYQQTPGQGLQFLFEYFSETQRNKGNFPGRFSGRQFSNSRSEMNVSTLELGDSALYLCASSLAGVTEAFFGQGTRLTVV.

This clone has a count of ten or more. The gene calls are TRBV18 and TRBJ1-2; D uncertain. Between the trimmed V and J ends, which lost 8 bases and 5 bases, there was a span of 15 bases. CDR1 and CDR2 (germline): KGHSH, LQKENI. CDR3 length: 13 residues. In DNA, the CDR3 is TGTGCCAGCACAGAAAACATGCATTATGGCTACACCTTC. Translating it yields CASTENMHYGYTF.

This clone showed up many times. This chain connects TRBV6-6 to TRBJ2-7; TRBD1 is a possible D gene (5 bases). V was trimmed by 5 bases and J by 4 bases, leaving 9 bases between them. Germline V gives CDR1 MNHNY, CDR2 SVGAGI (reference sequence). This CDR3 spans 12 amino acids. CDR3 sequence: CASSTAGYEQYF. In DNA, the CDR3 is TGTGCCAGCAGTACCGCAGGGTACGAGCAGTACTTC.

This clone was observed at least ten times. V is TRBV29-1 and J is TRBJ2-5, with TRBD2 identical over 8 bases. The CDR3 has 14 amino acids. V lost 3 bases, J lost 2 bases, and 5 bases stayed unmatched. The germline V gene has CDR1 SQVTM and CDR2 ANQGSEA. CDR3 nucleotides: TGCAGCGTTGACGGGTCTAGCGGGCAAGAGACCCAGTACTTC. This translates into CSVDGSSGQETQYF.

This clone appeared a few times. The chain combines TRBV19 with TRBJ1-2; a possible D gene is TRBD1 (6 bases). Trimming cost V 4 bases and J 7 bases, with 10 bases left between them. The CDR3 extends over 12 amino acids. Germline CDR1 reads LNHDA; CDR2 reads SQIVND (reference sequence). CDR3 sequence: CASSTPGVGYTF. CDR3 bases: TGTGCCAGTAGTACGCCAGGGGTTGGCTACACCTTC.

The J gene is TRBJ1-3, the V gene TRBV6-6, with TRBD1 matching 8 bases. Per germline, CDR1 MNHNY and CDR2 SVGAGI (reference sequence). The CDR3 extends over 15 amino acids. V lost 5 bases and J lost 7; bases outside the gene matches: 10. The CDR3 protein is CASSLTGAVGNTIYF. The CDR3 nucleotides are TGTGCCAGCAGTCTGACAGGGGCGGTAGGGAACACCATATATTTT.

In this sample, this clone turned up many times. The chain recombines TRBV10-3 with TRBJ2-7, with a tentative D call TRBD2 (5 bases). V was clipped by 3 bases and J by 5 bases, with 17 bases between them. CDR1 and CDR2 from the germline V gene are ENHRY and SYGVKD. The CDR3 spans 15 residues. CDR3: CAISESTGSGDEQYF. CDR3 nucleotide sequence: TGTGCCATCAGTGAATCCACGGGAAGTGGCGACGAGCAGTACTTC.

In this sample, this clone turned up a few times. V and J are TRBV4-2 and TRBJ1-1; D gene unclear. Germline V gene sequence: CDR1 LGHNA, CDR2 YNFKEQ. CDR3 length equals 15 residues. V was pared by 1 base and J by 4 bases, with 13 bases between. The CDR3 DNA sequence: TGTGCCAGCAGCCAAGTTGGTTCCGGGTCCACTGAAGCTTTCTTT. Protein: CASSQVGSGSTEAFF.

This clone turned up a few times. The rearrangement joins TRBV5-1 to TRBJ2-3; TRBD1 agrees at 9 bases. The V segment lost 2 bases and the J segment 12 bases; nucleotides outside the gene matches: 10. The CDR3 covers 14 residues. Per germline, CDR1 SGHRS and CDR2 YFSETQ. For the CDR3, the DNA is TGCGCCAGCAGCTTTTCGGGACAGGGAACCACACAGTATTTT. Translation: CASSFSGQGTTQYF.

The chain recombines TRBV4-2 with TRBJ2-7; 9 bases match TRBD2. After removal of 1 base from V and 5 bases from J, the junction contained 6 bases not matched to a gene. Germline V gene lookup returns CDR1 LGHNA and CDR2 YNFKEQ. The CDR3 consists of 15 residues. The CDR3: CASSQGTSVVDEQYF. CDR3 bases: TGTGCCAGCAGCCAAGGGACTAGCGTCGTCGACGAGCAGTACTTC.

This clone was recorded a few times. V gene TRBV18 combines with J gene TRBJ2-1, with TRBD2 matching over 14 bases. With V trimmed by 3 bases and J by 6 bases, 7 bases remained unmatched. Germline assignment: CDR1 KGHSH and CDR2 LQKENI. This CDR3 comprises 17 residues. DNA for the CDR3: TGTGCCAGCTCACCCTATGCCGGGACTAGCGGGGGCAATGAGCAGTTCTTC. As protein: CASSPYAGTSGGNEQFF.

This clone was detected a few times. The chain has TRBV4-2 and TRBJ1-2, with TRBD1 matching over 9 bases. Germline CDR1 LGHNA, CDR2 YNFKEQ. CDR3 size: 16 residues. The J segment lost 6 bases and the V segment lost 1 base, leaving 9 bases of the junction unmatched. The CDR3 sequence: CASSQGGTGLSHGYTF. The CDR3 nucleotides are TGTGCCAGCAGCCAAGGGGGGACAGGGTTATCTCATGGCTACACCTTC.